This is a list of T cell receptor beta chains from one sample in a study of vaccination effects on CD4 cells after COVID-19. The antigens for these receptors are not known. Produced via immunoSEQ multiplex PCR; TCRdb's table is partial and in-frame only. This sample has 25,000 to 35,000 clones; roughly four fifths occur once, and the top ten carry about 1.6%. The sequences come from CD4+ T cells from PBMCs cultured with HCoV-NL63 spike peptides, collected after COVID-19 vaccination. Every receptor here comes from a human donor who received a COVID-19 vaccine. Some clones in this sample may be carry-over from other donors' samples. CDR3s include the opening cysteine and the closing phenylalanine or tryptophan. Each record gives: V gene, clone size, J gene, D gene, CDR3 protein, CDR3 DNA. D genes are given only for firm matches. Clone size is shown for a subset of rows, as once, few, many or a class of expanded clone.

>TRBV19|-|TRBJ1-1|-
CASRLTVNTEAFF
TGTGCCAGTAGGCTGACAGTGAACACTGAAGCTTTCTTT
>TRBV29-1|-|TRBJ2-5|-
CSARGRGGETQYF
TGCAGCGCTCGTGGAAGGGGTGGGGAGACCCAGTACTTC
>TRBV2|-|TRBJ1-1|-
CASSEQGMNTEAFF
TGTGCCAGCAGTGAACAGGGTATGAACACTGAAGCTTTCTTT
>TRBV6-2/TRBV6-3|-|TRBJ1-1|-
CASSYSGRMNTEAFF
TGTGCCAGCAGTTACTCGGGACGGATGAACACTGAAGCTTTCTTT
>TRBV2|-|TRBJ1-2|-
CASSTTPYGYTF
TGTGCCAGCAGTACGACACCGTATGGCTACACCTTC
>TRBV5-1|few|TRBJ2-1|TRBD2
CASSPAGVFYNEQFF
TGCGCCAGCAGCCCAGCGGGGGTGTTTTACAATGAGCAGTTCTTC
>TRBV5-1|-|TRBJ2-5|-
CASSLAQALQETQYF
TGCGCCAGCAGCTTGGCCCAGGCCCTACAAGAGACCCAGTACTTC
>TRBV5-6|-|TRBJ2-6|-
CATLPWGSGANVLTF
TGTGCCACCCTACCCTGGGGCTCCGGGGCCAACGTCCTGACTTTC
>TRBV7-9|-|TRBJ1-1|-
CASSLGGAGEDEAFF
TGTGCCAGCAGCTTAGGGGGGGCAGGAGAGGACGAAGCTTTCTTT
>TRBV2|-|TRBJ2-3|TRBD2
CASSVSSGGALADTQYF
TGTGCCAGCAGTGTTAGTAGCGGGGGGGCTTTAGCGGATACGCAGTATTTT
>TRBV5-6|-|TRBJ1-4|-
CASSLLGPREKLFF
TGTGCCAGCAGCTTGCTAGGGCCTCGGGAAAAACTGTTTTTT
>TRBV5-6|-|TRBJ2-2|-
CASSLLQVATGELFF
TGTGCCAGCAGCTTATTGCAGGTAGCTACCGGGGAGCTGTTTTTT
>TRBV5-8|-|TRBJ1-1|TRBD1
CASPGQGAVEAFF
TGTGCCAGCCCGGGACAGGGGGCAGTTGAAGCTTTCTTT
>TRBV4-1|-|TRBJ1-2|-
CASGKTEANYGYTF
TGCGCCAGCGGCAAGACAGAAGCTAACTATGGCTACACCTTC
>TRBV6-6|-|TRBJ1-5|-
CASSPTGGVQPQHF
TGTGCCAGCAGCCCGACAGGAGGAGTTCAGCCCCAGCATTTT
>TRBV2|-|TRBJ2-5|-
CASSAQGTSQETQYF
TGTGCCAGCAGCGCGCAGGGGACCTCACAAGAGACCCAGTACTTC
>TRBV5-6|-|TRBJ2-2|TRBD1
CASSLLGQGNTGELFF
TGTGCCAGCAGCTTGCTGGGACAGGGTAACACCGGGGAGCTGTTTTTT
>TRBV5-1|-|TRBJ2-3|TRBD1
CASSLDRGGDTQYF
TGCGCCAGCAGCTTGGACAGGGGCGGAGATACGCAGTATTTT
>TRBV6-6|-|TRBJ1-1|-
CASSPPTNTEAFF
TGTGCCAGCAGCCCACCTACGAACACTGAAGCTTTCTTT
>TRBV2|-|TRBJ1-1|-
CASSSDGNTEAFF
TGTGCCAGCAGTTCGGACGGCAACACTGAAGCTTTCTTT
>TRBV6-6|-|TRBJ2-4|-
CASSPVKELAKNIQYF
TGTGCCAGCAGCCCCGTAAAAGAGTTAGCCAAAAACATTCAGTACTTC
>TRBV27|-|TRBJ1-2|-
CASSLNTNYGYTF
TGTGCCAGCAGCCTTAATACCAACTATGGCTACACCTTC
>TRBV7-2|once|TRBJ2-5|-
CASSLGGRRRETQYF
TGTGCCAGCAGCTTAGGAGGAAGGAGACGGGAGACCCAGTACTTC
>TRBV18|once|TRBJ1-1|-
CASSPQGNTEAFF
TGTGCCAGCTCACCACAGGGGAACACTGAAGCTTTCTTT
>TRBV28|-|TRBJ1-5|-
CASSLRDGYRPQHF
TGTGCCAGCAGTTTACGGGACGGATATCGGCCCCAGCATTTT
>TRBV5-8|-|TRBJ1-6|TRBD1
CASSQYQGADSPLHF
TGTGCCAGCAGCCAGTACCAGGGGGCGGATTCACCCCTCCACTTT
>TRBV7-9|-|TRBJ2-2|TRBD2
CASSRSGGTGELFF
TGTGCCAGCAGCCGCTCGGGGGGGACCGGGGAGCTGTTTTTT
>TRBV5-1|-|TRBJ2-1|TRBD1
CASSLDRGQGYNEQFF
TGCGCCAGCAGCTTGGACAGGGGCCAGGGCTACAATGAGCAGTTCTTC
>TRBV5-1|-|TRBJ2-5|TRBD1
CASSLVGQGYETQYF
TGCGCCAGCAGCTTGGTGGGACAGGGTTACGAGACCCAGTACTTC
>TRBV9|once|TRBJ2-1|TRBD1
CASSDLQGGEQFF
TGTGCCAGCAGCGACCTACAGGGGGGTGAGCAGTTCTTC
>TRBV3-1/TRBV3-2|-|TRBJ1-2|-
CASSRRLQGGYGYTF
TGTGCCAGCAGCCGACGACTACAGGGAGGGTATGGCTACACCTTC
>TRBV28|-|TRBJ2-1|-
CASSPQRGSYNEQFF
TGTGCCAGCAGCCCCCAGAGAGGCTCCTACAATGAGCAGTTCTTC
>TRBV6-5|-|TRBJ2-2|-
CASSKTGRRELFF
TGTGCCAGCAGCAAGACAGGGAGGAGGGAGCTGTTTTTT
>TRBV30|once|TRBJ1-1|-
CAWTRTAWATEAFF
TGTGCCTGGACCCGGACAGCGTGGGCCACTGAAGCTTTCTTT
>TRBV5-1|-|TRBJ1-2|-
CASSPAGIQPLYGYTF
TGCGCCAGCAGCCCCGCAGGCATTCAACCACTTTATGGCTACACCTTC
>TRBV30|-|TRBJ1-3|-
CAWSQRSGNTIYF
TGTGCCTGGAGTCAGCGCTCTGGAAACACCATATATTTT
>TRBV9|-|TRBJ1-4|-
CASSVSLATNEKLFF
TGTGCCAGCAGCGTTAGCCTGGCAACTAATGAAAAACTGTTTTTT